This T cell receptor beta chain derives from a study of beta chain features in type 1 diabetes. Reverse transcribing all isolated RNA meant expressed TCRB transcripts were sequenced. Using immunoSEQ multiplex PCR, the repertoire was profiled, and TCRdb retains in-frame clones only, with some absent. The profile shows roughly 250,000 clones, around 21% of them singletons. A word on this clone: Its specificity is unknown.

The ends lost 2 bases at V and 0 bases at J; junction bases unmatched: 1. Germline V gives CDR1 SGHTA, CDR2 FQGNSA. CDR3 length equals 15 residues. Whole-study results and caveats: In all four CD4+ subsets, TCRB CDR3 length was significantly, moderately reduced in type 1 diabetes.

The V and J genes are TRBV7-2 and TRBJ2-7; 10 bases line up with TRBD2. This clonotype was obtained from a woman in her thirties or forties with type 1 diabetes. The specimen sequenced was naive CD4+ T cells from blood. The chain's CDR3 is CASSLLAGGSYEQYF. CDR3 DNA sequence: TGTGCCAGCAGCTTATTAGCGGGAGGCTCCTACGAGCAGTACTTC.